The present TCR beta chain was sequenced within a study of blood T cells in healthy people across ages. Healthy Russian Caucasian donors spanned ages about 6 to 100 years. The second PCR ran roughly 7 to 11 cycles with a sample-barcoded 5' primer and J-beta primers. One entry per CDR3 protein, called by TCRdb with MiXCR from the 5' RACE reads. The data show 1.5 million to 2 million distinct CDR3 sequences, about 31% seen once. V lost 2 bases and J lost 0, with 11 bases in between. Germline V gives CDR1 DFQATT, CDR2 SNEGSKA (reference sequence). This CDR3 spans 15 amino acids. The source is a woman between 25 and 40 years old in good health. V and J are TRBV20-1 and TRBJ1-5; perhaps TRBD1 as D (5 bases). Source material: blood. The CDR3: CSARNRMNSNQPQHF. In DNA, the CDR3 is TGCAGTGCTAGAAACAGGATGAATAGCAATCAGCCCCAGCATTTT.